Below are 2 T cell receptor beta chains sequenced from a single sample in a study of CD8 T cells in Susac syndrome. Reverse transcription of roughly 0.5 to 1 ug RNA was carried out with random hexamers. TCRdb reanalysed the immunoSEQ multiplex PCR reads using MiXCR and keeps one entry per CDR3 protein. The data contain approximately 150,000 distinct CDR3 sequences, roughly 94% of them singletons. The sample taken for sequencing was CD4+ T cells from PBMCs. These receptors came from a human donor in good health.

In its sample, this clonotype was seen a few times. The V gene is TRBV19, the J gene TRBJ1-5; 7 nucleotides agree with TRBD1. Germline loops: CDR1 LNHDA, CDR2 SQIVND (reference sequence). The CDR3 spans 15 residues. The V gene end was trimmed by 3 bases and the J gene end by 5 bases; junction bases not matched to a gene: 7. The CDR3 coding sequence is TGTGCCAGTAGTATTGGAGGGGGCTACGATCAGCCCCAGCATTTT. Residues: CASSIGGGYDQPQHF.

The chain links TRBV6-2 or TRBV6-3 to TRBJ1-2; TRBD1 aligns across 9 bases. CDR3 size: 17 residues. Unmatched junction bases numbered 14, after V lost 4 bases and J lost 5 bases. Germline CDR1 reads MNHEY; CDR2 reads SVGEGT. The CDR3 DNA reads as TGTGCCAGCAGTTCGTTGGTCACAGGGGGCAGAAGATATGGCTACACCTTC. Its protein product is CASSSLVTGGRRYGYTF.